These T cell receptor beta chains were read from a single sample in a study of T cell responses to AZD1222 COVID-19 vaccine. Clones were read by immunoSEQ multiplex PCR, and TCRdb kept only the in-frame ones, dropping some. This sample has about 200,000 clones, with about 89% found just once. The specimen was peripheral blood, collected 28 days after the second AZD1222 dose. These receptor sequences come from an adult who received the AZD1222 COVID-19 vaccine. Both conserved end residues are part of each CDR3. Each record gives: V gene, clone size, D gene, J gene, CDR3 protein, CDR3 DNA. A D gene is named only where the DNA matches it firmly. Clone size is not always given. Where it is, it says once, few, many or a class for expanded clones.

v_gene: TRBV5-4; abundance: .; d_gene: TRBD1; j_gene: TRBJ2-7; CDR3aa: CASSGRGTGVNEQYF; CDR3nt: TGTGCCAGCAGCGGCCGGGGGACAGGGGTGAACGAGCAGTACTTC
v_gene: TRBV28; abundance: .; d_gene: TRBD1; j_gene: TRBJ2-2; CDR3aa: CASSSGQGRTGELFF; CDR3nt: TGTGCCAGCAGTTCGGGACAGGGTAGAACCGGGGAGCTGTTTTTT
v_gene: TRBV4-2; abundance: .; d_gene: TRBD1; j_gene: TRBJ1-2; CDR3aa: CASSQEGQAGNLRYTF; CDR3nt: TGTGCCAGCAGCCAAGAAGGACAGGCCGGGAATCTTCGGTACACCTTC
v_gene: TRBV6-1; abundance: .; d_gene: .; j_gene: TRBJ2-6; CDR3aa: CASSEMGSSGANVLTF; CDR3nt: TGTGCCAGCAGTGAAATGGGCAGCTCTGGGGCCAACGTCCTGACTTTC
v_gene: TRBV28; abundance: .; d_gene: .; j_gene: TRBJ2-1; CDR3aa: CASSGGGQGKSGEQFF; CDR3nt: TGTGCCAGCAGCGGGGGGGGACAGGGAAAAAGTGGTGAGCAGTTCTTC
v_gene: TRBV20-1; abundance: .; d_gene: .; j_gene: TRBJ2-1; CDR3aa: CSARGVNEQFF; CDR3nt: TGCAGTGCTAGAGGTGTTAATGAGCAGTTCTTC
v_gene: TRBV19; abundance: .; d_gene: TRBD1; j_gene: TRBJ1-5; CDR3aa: CASSWTGEQPQHF; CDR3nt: TGTGCCAGTAGCTGGACAGGAGAGCAGCCCCAGCATTTT
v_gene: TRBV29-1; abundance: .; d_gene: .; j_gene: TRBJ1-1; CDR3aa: CSVVFARGNTEAFF; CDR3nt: TGCAGCGTTGTATTTGCCAGGGGGAACACTGAAGCTTTCTTT
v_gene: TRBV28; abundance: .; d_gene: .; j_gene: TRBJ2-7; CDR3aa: CASSYGMNYEQYF; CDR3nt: TGTGCCAGCAGTTACGGGATGAACTACGAGCAGTACTTC
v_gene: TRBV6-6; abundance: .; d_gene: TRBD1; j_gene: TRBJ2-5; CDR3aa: CASSLHNHLRDRDKETQYF; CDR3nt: TGTGCCAGCAGTCTCCATAACCACCTCCGGGACAGGGACAAGGAGACCCAGTACTTC
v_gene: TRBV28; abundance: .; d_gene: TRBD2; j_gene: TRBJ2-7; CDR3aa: CASKGSGREQYF; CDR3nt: TGTGCCAGCAAGGGCAGCGGGAGGGAGCAGTACTTC
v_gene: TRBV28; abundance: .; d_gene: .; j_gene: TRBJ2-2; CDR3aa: CASTPRGGGTGELFF; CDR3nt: TGTGCCAGCACCCCCAGGGGTGGGGGGACAGGGGAGCTGTTTTTT
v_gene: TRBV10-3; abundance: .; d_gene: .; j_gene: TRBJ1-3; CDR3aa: CAISDLRGAHSGNTIYF; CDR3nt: TGTGCCATCAGTGATTTACGGGGGGCCCACTCTGGAAACACCATATATTTT
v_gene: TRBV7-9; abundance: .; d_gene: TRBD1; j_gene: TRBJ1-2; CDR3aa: CASSLGTGDGYTF; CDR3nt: TGTGCCAGCAGCTTAGGGACAGGGGATGGCTACACCTTC
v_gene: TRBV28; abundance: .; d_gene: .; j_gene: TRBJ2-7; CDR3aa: CASSGIYEQYF; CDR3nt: TGTGCCAGCAGTGGTATCTACGAGCAGTACTTC
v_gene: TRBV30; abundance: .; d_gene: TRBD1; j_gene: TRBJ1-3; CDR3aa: CAWRQDRGSLGNTIYF; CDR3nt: TGTGCCTGGAGGCAGGACAGGGGGTCCCTTGGAAACACCATATATTTT
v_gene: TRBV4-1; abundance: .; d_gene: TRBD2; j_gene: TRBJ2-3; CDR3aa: CASSHQAGGPDTQYF; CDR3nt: TGCGCCAGCAGCCACCAAGCGGGAGGGCCAGATACGCAGTATTTT
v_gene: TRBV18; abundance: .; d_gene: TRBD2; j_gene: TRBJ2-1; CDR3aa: CASSPTSGNEQFF; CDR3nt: TGTGCCAGCTCACCGACTAGCGGAAATGAGCAGTTCTTC
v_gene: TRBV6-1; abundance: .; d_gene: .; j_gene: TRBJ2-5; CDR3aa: CASSETRIRKETQYF; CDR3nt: TGTGCCAGCAGTGAGACTCGGATTAGAAAAGAGACCCAGTACTTC
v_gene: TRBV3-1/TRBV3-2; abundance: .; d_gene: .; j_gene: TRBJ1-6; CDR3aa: CASSQERASSSYNSPLHF; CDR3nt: TGTGCCAGCAGCCAAGAACGGGCCTCGAGCTCCTATAATTCACCCCTCCACTTT
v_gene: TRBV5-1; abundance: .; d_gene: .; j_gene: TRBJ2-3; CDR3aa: CASRSRDTQYF; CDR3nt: TGCGCCAGCAGAAGTAGGGATACGCAGTATTTT
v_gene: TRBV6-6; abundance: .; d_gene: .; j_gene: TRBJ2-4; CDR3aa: CASTKYGKGSQNIQYF; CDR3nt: TGTGCCAGCACTAAATATGGGAAGGGGTCCCAAAACATTCAGTACTTC
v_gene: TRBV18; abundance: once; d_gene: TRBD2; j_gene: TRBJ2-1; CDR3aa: CASSPPQRGSYNEQFF; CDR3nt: TGTGCCAGCTCACCACCTCAGCGGGGTTCCTACAATGAGCAGTTCTTC
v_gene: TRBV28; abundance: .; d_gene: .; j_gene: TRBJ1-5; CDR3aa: CASSKGFNQPQHF; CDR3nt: TGTGCCAGCAGTAAGGGGTTCAATCAGCCCCAGCATTTT
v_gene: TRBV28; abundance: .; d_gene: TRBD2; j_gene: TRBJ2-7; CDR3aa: CASSYGLAYEQYF; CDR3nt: TGTGCCAGCAGTTACGGACTAGCCTACGAGCAGTACTTC
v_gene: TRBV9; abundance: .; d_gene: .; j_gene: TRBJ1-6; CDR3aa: CASSVEDNGNSPLHF; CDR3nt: TGTGCCAGCAGCGTAGAAGACAACGGTAATTCACCCCTCCACTTT
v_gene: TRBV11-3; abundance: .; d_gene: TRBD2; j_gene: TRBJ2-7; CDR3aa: CASSILAGGPREQYF; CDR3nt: TGTGCCAGCAGCATCTTAGCGGGAGGGCCGCGGGAGCAGTACTTC
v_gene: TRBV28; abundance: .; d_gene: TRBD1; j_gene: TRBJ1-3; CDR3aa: CASSMTGDRAGNTIYF; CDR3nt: TGTGCCAGCAGCATGACGGGGGACAGGGCAGGAAACACCATATATTTT
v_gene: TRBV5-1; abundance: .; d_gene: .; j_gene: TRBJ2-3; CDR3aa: CASSSTRANPDTQYF; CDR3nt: TGCGCCAGCAGCAGTACTAGAGCTAACCCAGATACGCAGTATTTT
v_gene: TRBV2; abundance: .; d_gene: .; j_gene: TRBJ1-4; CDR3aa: CASRRLPNEKLFF; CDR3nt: TGTGCCAGCAGACGCCTACCTAATGAAAAACTGTTTTTT